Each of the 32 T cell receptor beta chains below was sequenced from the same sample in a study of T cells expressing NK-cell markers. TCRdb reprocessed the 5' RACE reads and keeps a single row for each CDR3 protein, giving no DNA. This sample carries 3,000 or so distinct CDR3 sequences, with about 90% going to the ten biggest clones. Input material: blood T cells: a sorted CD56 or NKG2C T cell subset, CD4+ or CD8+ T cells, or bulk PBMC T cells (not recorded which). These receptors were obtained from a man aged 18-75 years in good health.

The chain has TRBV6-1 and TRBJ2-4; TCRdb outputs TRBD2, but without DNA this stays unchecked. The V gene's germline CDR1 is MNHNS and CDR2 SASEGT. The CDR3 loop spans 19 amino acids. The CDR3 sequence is CASSEAWTSGGLAKNIQYF.

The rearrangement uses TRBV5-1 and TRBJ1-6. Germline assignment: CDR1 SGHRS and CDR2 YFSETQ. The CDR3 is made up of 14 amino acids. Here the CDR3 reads CASSLGRGNSPLHF.

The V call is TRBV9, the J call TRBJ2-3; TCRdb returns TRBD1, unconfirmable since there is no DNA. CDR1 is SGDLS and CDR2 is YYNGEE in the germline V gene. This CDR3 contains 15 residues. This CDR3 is CASSLGGHSTDTQYF.

CDR3 loop: CASSDRLGGGETQYF. The J gene is TRBJ2-5, the V gene TRBV2; TCRdb selects TRBD2, and the lack of DNA leaves this call unchecked. The CDR3 is 15 residues long. In germline, CDR1 is SNHLY, CDR2 FYNNEI.

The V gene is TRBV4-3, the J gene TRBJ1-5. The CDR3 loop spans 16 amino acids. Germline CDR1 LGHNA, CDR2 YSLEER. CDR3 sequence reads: CASSQEGPNSNQPQHF.

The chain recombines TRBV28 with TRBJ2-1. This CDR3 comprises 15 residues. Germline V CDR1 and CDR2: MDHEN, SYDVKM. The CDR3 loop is CASSLRSHSYNEQFF.

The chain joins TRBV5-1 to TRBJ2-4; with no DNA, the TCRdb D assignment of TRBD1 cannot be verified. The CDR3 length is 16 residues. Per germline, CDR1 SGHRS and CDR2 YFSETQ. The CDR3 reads CASSYTGGASKNIQYF.

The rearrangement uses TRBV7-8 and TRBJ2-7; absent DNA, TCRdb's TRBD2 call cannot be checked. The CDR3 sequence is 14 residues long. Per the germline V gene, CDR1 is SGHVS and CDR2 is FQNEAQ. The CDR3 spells CASSLVGGAYEQYF.

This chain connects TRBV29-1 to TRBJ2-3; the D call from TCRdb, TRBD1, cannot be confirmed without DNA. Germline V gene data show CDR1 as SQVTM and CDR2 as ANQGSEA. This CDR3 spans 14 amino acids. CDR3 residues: CSVEAGPSTDTQYF.

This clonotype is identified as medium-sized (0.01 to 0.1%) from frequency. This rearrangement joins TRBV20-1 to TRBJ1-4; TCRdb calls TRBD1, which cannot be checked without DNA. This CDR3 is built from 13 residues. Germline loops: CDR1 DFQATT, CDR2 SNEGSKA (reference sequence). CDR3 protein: CSASGQGARKLFF.

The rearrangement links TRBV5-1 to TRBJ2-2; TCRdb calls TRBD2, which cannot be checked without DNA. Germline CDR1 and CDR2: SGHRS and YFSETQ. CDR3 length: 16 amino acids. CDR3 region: CASSSSGTKGAGELFF. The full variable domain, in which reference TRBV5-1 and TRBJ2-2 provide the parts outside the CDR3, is KAGVTQTPRYLIKTRGQQVTLSCSPISGHRSVSWYQQTPGQGLQFLFEYFSETQRNKGNFPGRFSGRQFSNSRSEMNVSTLELGDSALYLCASSSSGTKGAGELFFGEGSRLTVL.

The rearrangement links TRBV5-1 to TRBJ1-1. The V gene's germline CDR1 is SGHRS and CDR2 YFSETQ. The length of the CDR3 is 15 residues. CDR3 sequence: CASSSGPIMNTEAFF.

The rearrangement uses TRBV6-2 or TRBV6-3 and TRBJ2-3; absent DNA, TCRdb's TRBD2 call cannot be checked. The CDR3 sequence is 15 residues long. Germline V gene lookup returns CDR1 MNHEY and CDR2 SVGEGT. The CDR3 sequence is CASGSGTSGSDTQYF.

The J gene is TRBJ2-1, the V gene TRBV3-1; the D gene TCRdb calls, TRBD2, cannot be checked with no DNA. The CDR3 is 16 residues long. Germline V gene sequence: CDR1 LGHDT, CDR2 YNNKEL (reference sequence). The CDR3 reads CASSQAGTSGRLEQFF.

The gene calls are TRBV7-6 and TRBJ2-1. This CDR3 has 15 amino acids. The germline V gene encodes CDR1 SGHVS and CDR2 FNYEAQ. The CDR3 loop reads CASSLGLAAGNEQFF.

This CDR3 reads CATSDYPSGVSDTQYF. The V and J genes are TRBV24-1 and TRBJ2-3; there is no DNA to check the TCRdb D call of TRBD2. The CDR3 runs 16 residues. Looked up from germline, CDR1 is KGHDR and CDR2 is SFDVKD.

CDR3 region: CASSLGTSGGYEQYF. The chain has TRBV13 and TRBJ2-7; the TRBD2 assignment by TCRdb is unverifiable without DNA. Germline V gives CDR1 PRHDT, CDR2 FYEKMQ (reference sequence). This CDR3 spans 15 amino acids.

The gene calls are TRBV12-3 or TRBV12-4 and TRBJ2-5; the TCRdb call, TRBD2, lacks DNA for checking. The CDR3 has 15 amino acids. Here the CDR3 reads CASSQTGTSVETQYF.

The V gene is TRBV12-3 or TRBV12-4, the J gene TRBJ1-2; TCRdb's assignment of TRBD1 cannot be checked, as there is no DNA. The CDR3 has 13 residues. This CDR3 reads CASSSDTNYGYTF.

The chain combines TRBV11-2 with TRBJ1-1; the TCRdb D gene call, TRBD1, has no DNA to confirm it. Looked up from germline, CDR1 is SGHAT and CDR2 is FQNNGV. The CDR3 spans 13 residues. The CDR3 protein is CASSKQGNTEAFF.

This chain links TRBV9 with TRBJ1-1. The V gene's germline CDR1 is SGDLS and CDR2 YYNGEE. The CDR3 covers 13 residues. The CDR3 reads CASSVGAGTEAFF.

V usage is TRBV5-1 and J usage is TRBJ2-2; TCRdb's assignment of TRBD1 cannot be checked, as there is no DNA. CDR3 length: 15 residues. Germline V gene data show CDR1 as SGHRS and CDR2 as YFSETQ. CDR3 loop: CASSSGTVYTGELFF.

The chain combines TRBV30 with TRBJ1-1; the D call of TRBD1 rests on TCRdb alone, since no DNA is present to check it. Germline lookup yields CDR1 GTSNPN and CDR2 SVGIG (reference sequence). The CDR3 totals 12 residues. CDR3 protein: CAYGTGRWWAFF.

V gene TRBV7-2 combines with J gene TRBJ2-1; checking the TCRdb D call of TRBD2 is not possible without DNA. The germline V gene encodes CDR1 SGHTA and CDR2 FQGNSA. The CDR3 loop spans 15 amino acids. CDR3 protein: CASSRAGGMGYEQFF.

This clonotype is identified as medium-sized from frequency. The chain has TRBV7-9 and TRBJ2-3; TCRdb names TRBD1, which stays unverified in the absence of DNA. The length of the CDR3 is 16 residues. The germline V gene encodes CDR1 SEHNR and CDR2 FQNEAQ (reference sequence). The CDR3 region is CASSSRTGTSTDTQYF. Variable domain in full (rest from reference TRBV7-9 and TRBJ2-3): DTGVSQNPRHKITKRGQNVTFRCDPISEHNRLYWYRQTLGQGPEFLTYFQNEAQLEKSRLLSDRFSAERPKGSFSTLEIQRTEQGDSAMYLCASSSRTGTSTDTQYFGPGTRLTVL.

The CDR3 protein is CASSLYAGDYGYTF. V and J are TRBV5-1 and TRBJ1-2; the TCRdb D gene call, TRBD1, has no DNA to confirm it. CDR1 SGHRS and CDR2 YFSETQ come from the germline V gene. The CDR3 runs to 14 residues.

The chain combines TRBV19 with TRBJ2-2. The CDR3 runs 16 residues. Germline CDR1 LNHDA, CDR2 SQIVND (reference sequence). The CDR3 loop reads CASSLYGASWSGELFF.

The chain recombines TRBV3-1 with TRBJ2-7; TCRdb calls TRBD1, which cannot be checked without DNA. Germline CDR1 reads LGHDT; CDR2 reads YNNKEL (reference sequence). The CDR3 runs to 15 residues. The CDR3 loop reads CASTPSYRATYEQYF.

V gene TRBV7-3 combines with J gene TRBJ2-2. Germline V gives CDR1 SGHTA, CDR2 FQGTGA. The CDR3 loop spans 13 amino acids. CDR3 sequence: CASSSGNTGELFF.

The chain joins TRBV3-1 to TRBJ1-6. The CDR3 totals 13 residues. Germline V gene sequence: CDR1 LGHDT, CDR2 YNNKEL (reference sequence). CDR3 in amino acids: CASSLALNSPLHF.

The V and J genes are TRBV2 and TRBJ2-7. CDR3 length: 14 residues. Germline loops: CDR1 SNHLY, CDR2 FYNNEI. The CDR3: CASSVQGSSYEQYF. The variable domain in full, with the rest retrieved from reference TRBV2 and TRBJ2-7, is EPEVTQTPSHQVTQMGQEVILRCVPISNHLYFYWYRQILGQKVEFLVSFYNNEISEKSEIFDDQFSVERPDGSNFTLKIRSTKLEDSAMYFCASSVQGSSYEQYFGPGTRLTVT.

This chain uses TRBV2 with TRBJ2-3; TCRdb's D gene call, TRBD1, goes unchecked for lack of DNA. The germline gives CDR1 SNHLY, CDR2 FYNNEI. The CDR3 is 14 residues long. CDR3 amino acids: CASSEFPGTDTQYF.